Each of the 22 T cell receptor beta chains below was sequenced from the same sample in a study of memory CD4+ T cells and cytomegalovirus serostatus. Clones were sequenced by immunoSEQ multiplex PCR, and TCRdb holds only the in-frame ones, with some missing. The sample holds about 44,000 clones, approximately 82% seen once. Single viable CD3+CD4+CD8-CD45RO+ cells were sorted as the memory CD4+ T cells. The specimen was memory CD4+ T cells from blood. Receptor source: an adult in good health and CMV-seronegative.

The chain couples TRBV5-1 to TRBJ1-1; 7 positions agree with TRBD1. CDR3 size: 17 residues. CDR1 is SGHRS and CDR2 is YFSETQ in the germline V gene. V lost 0 bases to trimming and J lost 1 base; unmatched junction nucleotides: 9. In DNA, the CDR3 is TGCGCCAGCAGCTTGGGCCGACCGGACAGGCGGAACACTGAAGCTTTCTTT. Its translation: CASSLGRPDRRNTEAFF.

The genes are TRBV28 and TRBJ1-1; possibly TRBD1 for D (5 bases). This CDR3 is 15 amino acids long. V was shortened by 5 bases and J by 4 bases, with 17 bases between the two germline ends. CDR1 is MDHEN and CDR2 is SYDVKM in the germline V gene. The CDR3 nucleotides are TGTGCCAGCAGTCGGGGCGGGTCAGGGACCACTGAAGCTTTCTTT. Translation: CASSRGGSGTTEAFF. Filled out from reference TRBV28 and TRBJ1-1, the complete variable domain reads DVKVTQSSRYLVKRTGEKVFLECVQDMDHENMFWYRQDPGLGLRLIYFSYDVKMKEKGDIPEGYSVSREKKERFSLILESASTNQTSMYLCASSRGGSGTTEAFFGQGTRLTVV.

The chain carries TRBV5-5 and TRBJ2-7; D call uncertain. V lost 0 bases and J lost 4, with 2 bases in between. Looked up from germline, CDR1 is SGHKS and CDR2 is YYEKEE (reference sequence). The CDR3 runs to 11 residues. CDR3 region: CASSLDYEQYF. The DNA of the CDR3 is TGTGCCAGCAGCTTGGATTACGAGCAGTACTTC.

The V call is TRBV25-1, the J call TRBJ1-1; D gene ambiguous. The V gene's germline CDR1 is MGHDK and CDR2 SYGVNS. The length of the CDR3 is 14 residues. Trimming pared 2 bases from V and 1 base from J, leaving 8 bases between. CDR3 nucleotides: TGTGCCAGCAGTGAAACAGCTAGGAACACTGAAGCTTTCTTT. It specifies CASSETARNTEAFF.

The rearrangement links TRBV18 to TRBJ2-5; D is ambiguous. Per the germline V gene, CDR1 is KGHSH and CDR2 is LQKENI. V was pared by 4 bases and J by 5 bases, with 5 bases between. The CDR3 contains 11 residues. The CDR3 protein is CASSRWETQYF. The CDR3, as DNA: TGTGCCAGCTCACGGTGGGAGACCCAGTACTTC.

The CDR3 is CASSGDRVGGYTF. DNA of the CDR3: TGTGCCAGCAGTGGCGACAGGGTTGGAGGCTACACCTTC. The gene calls are TRBV6-6 and TRBJ1-2, with 7 positions matching TRBD1. Germline V CDR1 and CDR2: MNHNY, SVGAGI (reference sequence). This CDR3 spans 13 amino acids. V trimming: 5 bases; J trimming: 8 bases; junction bases outside the gene matches: 8.

This clone was picked up a small number of times. The chain carries TRBV5-4 and TRBJ1-6; the D gene is possibly TRBD1 (5 bases). Germline lookup yields CDR1 SGHNT and CDR2 YYREEE (reference sequence). V lost 2 bases and J 7 bases, leaving 10 bases between the germline ends. CDR3 size: 14 residues. The CDR3 sequence: CASSFDRENSPLHF. The CDR3 bases are TGTGCCAGCAGCTTCGACAGAGAGAATTCACCCCTCCACTTT.

This chain joins TRBV5-1 and TRBJ2-5; tentative D call: TRBD1 (6 bases). Germline V CDR1 and CDR2: SGHRS, YFSETQ. This CDR3 is built from 15 residues. Deletions cut 4 bases from V and 2 bases from J, with 15 bases between. In nucleotides, the CDR3 is TGCGCCAGCAGCACCCAACAGGGAAGGCAAGAGACCCAGTACTTC. The encoded protein is CASSTQQGRQETQYF.

The CDR3 here is CASSEAGGRETQYF. CDR3 DNA: TGTGCCAGCAGTGAAGCGGGGGGGCGAGAGACCCAGTACTTC. This chain uses TRBV6-1 with TRBJ2-5, with a possible D match to TRBD2 (7 bases). The CDR3 extends over 14 amino acids. CDR1 is MNHNS and CDR2 is SASEGT in the germline V gene. Between the trimmed V and J ends, which lost 0 bases and 4 bases, there was a span of 9 bases.

This clone was detected once. The rearrangement uses TRBV11-2 and TRBJ2-2; 8 positions match TRBD1. Germline V gene sequence: CDR1 SGHAT, CDR2 FQNNGV. V dropped 0 bases and J dropped 3; count of bases not matched to a gene: 9. CDR3 length equals 18 residues. The CDR3 DNA reads as TGTGCCAGCAGCTTAGATTTTCGGACAGGGCGAGACACCGGGGAGCTGTTTTTT. It encodes CASSLDFRTGRDTGELFF.

The V and J genes are TRBV18 and TRBJ1-5; perhaps TRBD1 as D (5 bases). The CDR3 covers 13 residues. Germline loops: CDR1 KGHSH, CDR2 LQKENI. V was shortened by 3 bases and J by 5 bases, with 8 bases between the two germline ends. The DNA for the CDR3 is TGTGCCAGCTCACCCGGGACTGATCAGCCCCAGCATTTT. Protein product: CASSPGTDQPQHF.

The chain links TRBV9 to TRBJ2-6; D tentatively fits TRBD1 or TRBD2 (7 bases each). V was cut by 4 bases and J by 4 bases, with 15 bases left in between. The CDR3 totals 16 residues. From germline, CDR1 is SGDLS and CDR2 YYNGEE. The CDR3 here is CASSPRGGDGANVLTF. The CDR3 DNA reads TGTGCCAGCAGCCCCAGGGGGGGAGACGGGGCCAACGTCCTGACTTTC.

This chain connects TRBV7-6 to TRBJ2-3; 7 positions match TRBD2. This CDR3 contains 16 residues. V gave up 5 bases and J gave up 10 bases; unmatched junction bases: 18. Germline V gene data show CDR1 as SGHVS and CDR2 as FNYEAQ. The chain's CDR3 is CASSATTGRVPWAQYF. The CDR3, as DNA: TGTGCCAGCAGCGCTACCACTGGGAGGGTTCCTTGGGCGCAGTATTTT.

This clone was detected only once. The chain carries TRBV6-6 and TRBJ2-7; unclear D gene. CDR1 MNHNY and CDR2 SVGAGI come from the germline V gene (reference sequence). V was trimmed by 2 bases and J by 5 bases, leaving 13 bases between them. This CDR3 has 14 amino acids. CDR3 nucleotides: TGTGCCAGCAGTTACCTTGGGCCCCTCGACGAGCAGTACTTC. This codes for CASSYLGPLDEQYF.

The gene calls are TRBV6-6 and TRBJ2-5; D unresolved. V gave up 6 bases and J gave up 5 bases, with 7 bases separating them. CDR1 and CDR2 (germline): MNHNY, SVGAGI (reference sequence). CDR3 length: 11 residues. The CDR3 DNA reads TGTGCCAGCAGGGGCAGGGAGACCCAGTACTTC. The encoded protein is CASRGRETQYF.

This clone was counted a few times. The V call is TRBV7-2, the J call TRBJ2-1; 9 bases agree with TRBD2. V was pared by 5 bases and J by 10 bases, with 6 bases of the junction left unmatched. Germline values: CDR1 SGHTA, CDR2 FQGNSA. The CDR3 extends over 13 amino acids. CDR3 DNA sequence: TGTGCCAGCAGCCCGACCCTAGCGGGGGAGCAGTTCTTC. Residues: CASSPTLAGEQFF.

The rearrangement joins TRBV14 to TRBJ1-1; D gene unclear. V was cut by 4 bases and J by 1 base, with 7 bases left in between. The V gene's germline CDR1 is SGHDN and CDR2 FVKESK. The CDR3 contains 13 residues. As DNA, the CDR3 is TGTGCCAGCAGCCTAACGGCGAACACTGAAGCTTTCTTT. It specifies CASSLTANTEAFF.

V usage is TRBV7-8 and J usage is TRBJ1-2, with unresolved D. The germline V and J ends were trimmed by 5 bases and 4 bases, with 11 bases remaining between them. Germline CDR1 is SGHVS and CDR2 is FQNEAQ. The CDR3 covers 13 residues. The CDR3 reads CASSGEGGYGYTF. The CDR3 coding sequence is TGTGCCAGCAGCGGAGAGGGCGGCTATGGCTACACCTTC.

The V gene is TRBV15, the J gene TRBJ2-5, with 7 bases matching TRBD2. The CDR3 is made up of 19 amino acids. The J segment lost 2 bases and the V segment lost 3 bases, leaving 18 bases of the junction unmatched. The germline CDR1 and CDR2 sequences are LNHNV and YYDKDF (reference sequence). CDR3 nucleotide sequence: TGTGCCACCAGCAGCGGGACTATCACTAGGATTTGGGCTCAAGAGACCCAGTACTTC. Residues: CATSSGTITRIWAQETQYF.

The count of this clone is one. The rearrangement uses TRBV28 and TRBJ1-1, with TRBD1 identical over 7 bases. The length of the CDR3 is 15 residues. CDR1 MDHEN and CDR2 SYDVKM come from the germline V gene. V was pared by 6 bases and J by 3 bases, with 10 bases of the junction left unmatched. The CDR3 DNA reads as TGTGCCAGCAGACCTAGGGGGCAAGGGTACACTGAAGCTTTCTTT. Protein product: CASRPRGQGYTEAFF.

This sequence joins TRBV28 and TRBJ2-2, with D maybe TRBD1 (6 bases). Per the germline V gene, CDR1 is MDHEN and CDR2 is SYDVKM. The CDR3 runs 17 residues. V gave up 4 bases and J gave up 5 bases, with 20 bases separating them. The CDR3 loop reads CASSSVFGGLGTGELFF. CDR3 sequence (DNA): TGTGCCAGCAGTTCGGTCTTTGGGGGCCTCGGGACCGGGGAGCTGTTTTTT.

This chain joins TRBV5-6 and TRBJ1-2; D call uncertain. V lost 6 bases and J 5 bases, leaving 11 bases between the germline ends. Per the germline V gene, CDR1 is SGHDT and CDR2 is YYEEEE. The CDR3 is 12 residues long. In nucleotides, the CDR3 is TGTGCCAGCACCCAGGCCCCTTATGGCTACACCTTC. Its translation: CASTQAPYGYTF.